This paragraph covers one T cell receptor beta chain sequence. These data originate in a study of shared clonotypes between healthy human individuals. Looking at the study overall: Participating donors consisted of a couple of women and a few men aged 18 to 49.

Profiled with immunoSEQ multiplex PCR; TCRdb holds only in-frame clones, not every one. The sample lists under 750,000 clones; over 55% were seen once. Germline lookup yields CDR1 LNHDA and CDR2 SQIVND (reference sequence). The CDR3 has 14 residues. The V end lost 8 bases, the J end lost 0 bases, and 12 bases lay between the germline ends. The chain employs TRBV19 and TRBJ2-3; weak D call: TRBD1 (6 bases). The source of this sequence is a woman in her 30s in good health. Sequencing used memory CD4+ T cells sorted from blood. Subset described: CD45RA-negative fraction. The CDR3: CASQTGFSTDTQYF. CDR3 bases: TGTGCCAGTCAAACAGGGTTCAGCACAGATACGCAGTATTTT.